This TCR beta chain was sequenced in a study of regulatory T cells in long-lasting Graves disease. The study, taken as a whole, reports: TCR diversity was lower in persistent than newly diagnosed Graves' disease.

Libraries of TCR beta came from iRepertoire HTBI primers plus Arm-PCR of CDR3 regions. TCRdb ran MiXCR on the multiplex PCR reads and lists one entry per CDR3 protein. The repertoire consists of 350,000 to 450,000 distinct CDR3 sequences, with under 15% occurring once and the leading ten covering 16%. This clonotype has more than one count but fewer than ten. Its antigen is undetermined. Deletions cut 5 bases from V and 0 bases from J, with 14 bases between. CDR1 and CDR2 from the germline V gene are SGHVS and FQNEAQ. This CDR3 has 15 amino acids. The sample's time point: newly diagnosed GD, antithyroid drugs for less than 3 months. PBMC-derived RNA was used for the TCR library. These data were likewise used in another study, on T cells in Graves' hyperthyroidism and ophthalmopathy. This second study says: Clinical symptoms, serum thyroxine, TRAb, thyroid ultrasound and orbital computed tomography informed diagnoses.

This specimen was peripheral blood mononuclear cells (PBMCs), taken at new diagnosis, from a patient treated with antithyroid drugs. The clonotype was recovered from a woman aged 30 to 39 with Graves disease. The J gene is TRBJ2-7, the V gene TRBV7-8; tentatively, D is TRBD2 (5 bases). CDR3 sequence (DNA): TGTGCCAGCAGCGTAGATGGCGGGTCCTCCTACGAGCAGTACTTC. It specifies CASSVDGGSSYEQYF.